The following is a T cell receptor beta chain sequence with its context. The data were taken from a study of blood T cell repertoires in COVID-19. Study details: Samples taken during acute and convalescent COVID-19 were collected in the United States, Italy and Spain.

Germline lookup yields CDR1 SGHVS and CDR2 FQNEAQ. The CDR3 is made up of 13 amino acids. V was clipped by 4 bases and J by 2 bases, with 8 bases between them. Per the study methods: For nucleated cells, counts were estimated from reference gene primer amplification. The data were produced by immunoSEQ multiplex PCR, yet TCRdb's version contains in-frame clones alone and is incomplete. Clone size and V and J calls were adopted from that table, with D and trimming inferred from the DNA. The table records 130,000 to 150,000 clones, 80% to 90% of them present only once. The receptor was derived from a woman in her sixties with active COVID-19. The rearrangement joins TRBV7-8 to TRBJ1-1, with D maybe TRBD1 (5 bases). The sequencing sample was made of peripheral blood. The CDR3 here is CASSSTGNTEAFF. CDR3 nucleotide sequence: TGTGCCAGCAGCTCCACAGGTAACACTGAAGCTTTCTTT.